Listed here are 14 T cell receptor beta chains from one sample, sequenced in a study of cytomegalovirus exposure and HLA in healthy donors. Sequencing used immunoSEQ multiplex PCR; TCRdb keeps in-frame clones, though not all of them. Of around 150,000 clones listed, approximately 82% were seen once; the top ten hold 25% to 30%. The material sequenced was PBMCs. Receptor source: a man younger than 40 in good health and CMV-seropositive.

The chain has TRBV25-1 and TRBJ2-3; 8 bases map to TRBD2. The CDR3 is 15 residues long. Losses at the gene ends were 1 base for V and 2 bases for J; bases not matched to a gene: 2. Germline loops: CDR1 MGHDK, CDR2 SYGVNS. The CDR3 coding sequence is TGTGCCAGCAGTGAATGGCGGGGGGACACAGATACGCAGTATTTT. Translated, it gives CASSEWRGDTDTQYF.

The gene calls are TRBV15 and TRBJ2-2, with 14 bases matching TRBD2. The CDR3 runs to 20 residues. The junction had 10 bases not matched to a gene; V was cut back by 1 base and J by 3 bases. Looked up from germline, CDR1 is LNHNV and CDR2 is YYDKDF (reference sequence). CDR3 amino acids: CATSRARITGLAGDTGELFF. The CDR3, as DNA: TGTGCCACCAGCAGAGCAAGAATTACGGGACTAGCGGGAGACACCGGGGAGCTGTTTTTT.

This clone was counted a single time. The chain joins TRBV19 to TRBJ1-4, with D possibly TRBD1 on 5 matching bases. The V end lost 7 bases, the J end lost 7 bases, and 13 bases lay between the germline ends. This CDR3 has 13 amino acids. CDR1 is LNHDA and CDR2 is SQIVND in the germline V gene (reference sequence). The CDR3 region has the DNA TGTGCCAGTAAATGGGGTCAGGGTGAAAAACTGTTTTTT. Translating it yields CASKWGQGEKLFF.

This chain joins TRBV19 and TRBJ1-1; TRBD1 matches at 9 bases. Germline trimming cut 4 bases from V and 6 bases from J; bases unmatched to any gene: 6. Germline V gene sequence: CDR1 LNHDA, CDR2 SQIVND (reference sequence). This CDR3 is built from 14 residues. CDR3 protein: CASSRGTGPAEAFF. The DNA of the CDR3 is TGTGCCAGTAGTAGAGGGACAGGGCCGGCTGAAGCTTTCTTT.

This clone came up a few times. The V and J genes are TRBV6-5 and TRBJ1-2; 9 bases are shared with TRBD1. The CDR3 runs 13 residues. The J segment lost 4 bases and the V segment lost 5 bases, leaving 2 bases of the junction unmatched. Germline V gives CDR1 MNHEY, CDR2 SVGAGI. The CDR3 DNA is TGTGCCAGCAGTGGGGACAGGGTCTATGGCTACACCTTC. This translates into CASSGDRVYGYTF.

This clone was counted between two and nine times. The V gene is TRBV5-1, the J gene TRBJ2-5, with TRBD1 matching 10 bases. V was pared by 4 bases and J by 1 base, with 4 bases of the junction left unmatched. The CDR3 is made up of 15 amino acids. Looked up from germline, CDR1 is SGHRS and CDR2 is YFSETQ. This chain's CDR3 is CASSAWTGGQETQYF. DNA for the CDR3: TGCGCCAGCAGCGCCTGGACAGGGGGCCAAGAGACCCAGTACTTC.

The chain joins TRBV1 to TRBJ1-3. TRBV1 is termed a pseudogene. This CDR3 comprises 15 residues. For the CDR3, the DNA is TGCACCAGCAGCGGGGGGGACGTCTCTGGAAACACCATATATTTT. This translates into CTSSGGDVSGNTIYF.

In its sample, this clone was seen a few times. The V and J genes are TRBV20-1 and TRBJ2-7; D gene ambiguous. The V end lost 3 bases, the J end lost 2 bases, and 5 bases lay between the germline ends. This CDR3 spans 11 amino acids. CDR1 and CDR2 from the germline V gene are DFQATT and SNEGSKA (reference sequence). The CDR3 DNA reads as TGCAGTGCTAGTCCTACCTACGAGCAGTACTTC. Encoded protein: CSASPTYEQYF.

The chain recombines TRBV25-1 with TRBJ1-5, with TRBD1 matching over 8 bases. CDR3 length: 15 residues. Germline loops: CDR1 MGHDK, CDR2 SYGVNS. V shed 4 bases, J shed 3 bases, and the junction held 5 bases outside the gene matches. Here the CDR3 DNA reads TGTGCCAGCAGTGCGACAGGGGCTCTCAATCAGCCCCAGCATTTT. Its protein is CASSATGALNQPQHF. Combining the CDR3 with reference TRBV25-1 and TRBJ1-5 gives the whole variable domain EADIYQTPRYLVIGTGKKITLECSQTMGHDKMYWYQQDPGMELHLIHYSYGVNSTEKGDLSSESTVSRIRTEHFPLTLESARPSHTSQYLCASSATGALNQPQHFGDGTRLSIL.

This chain connects TRBV10-3 to TRBJ1-1; TRBD1 matches 11 bases. This CDR3 comprises 15 residues. Germline V gives CDR1 ENHRY, CDR2 SYGVKD. The V gene end was trimmed by 1 base and the J gene end by 4 bases; junction bases not matched to a gene: 2. CDR3 region: CAISEWDRGATEAFF. As DNA, the CDR3 is TGTGCCATCAGTGAGTGGGACAGGGGGGCCACTGAAGCTTTCTTT.

The chain combines TRBV6-5 with TRBJ2-1; 14 bases match TRBD2. Germline V gene lookup returns CDR1 MNHEY and CDR2 SVGAGI. Losses at the gene ends were 5 bases for V and 10 bases for J; bases not matched to a gene: 7. CDR3 length equals 15 residues. The CDR3 here is CASSQRLAGGGEQFF. For the CDR3, the DNA is TGTGCCAGCAGTCAAAGACTAGCGGGAGGGGGGGAGCAGTTCTTC.

The chain links TRBV5-1 to TRBJ1-5, with 7 bases aligning to TRBD1. The J segment lost 6 bases and the V segment lost 0 bases, leaving 12 bases of the junction unmatched. CDR1 is SGHRS, CDR2 YFSETQ, per germline. There are 17 residues in the CDR3. The CDR3: CASSLDLQGIRSQPQHF. DNA of the CDR3: TGCGCCAGCAGCTTGGATCTACAGGGGATACGCAGTCAGCCCCAGCATTTT.

In DNA, the CDR3 is TGTGCCGGGCGTGGCAGAAACACCGGGGAGCTGTTTTTT. Translated, it gives CAGRGRNTGELFF. The gene calls are TRBV2 and TRBJ2-2; D not resolved. Trimming pared 11 bases from V and 2 bases from J, leaving 12 bases between. The CDR3 runs to 13 residues. Germline lookup yields CDR1 SNHLY and CDR2 FYNNEI.

This clone has a handful of counts. The chain employs TRBV5-6 and TRBJ2-5; 11 positions agree with TRBD1. Germline CDR1 reads SGHDT; CDR2 reads YYEEEE. V lost 3 bases and J lost 6; bases outside the gene matches: 16. This CDR3 region has 18 residues. In nucleotides, the CDR3 is TGTGCCAGCAGCTCACATCGTTCTCCGGGACAGGGGGGAAAGACCCAGTACTTC. This codes for CASSSHRSPGQGGKTQYF.